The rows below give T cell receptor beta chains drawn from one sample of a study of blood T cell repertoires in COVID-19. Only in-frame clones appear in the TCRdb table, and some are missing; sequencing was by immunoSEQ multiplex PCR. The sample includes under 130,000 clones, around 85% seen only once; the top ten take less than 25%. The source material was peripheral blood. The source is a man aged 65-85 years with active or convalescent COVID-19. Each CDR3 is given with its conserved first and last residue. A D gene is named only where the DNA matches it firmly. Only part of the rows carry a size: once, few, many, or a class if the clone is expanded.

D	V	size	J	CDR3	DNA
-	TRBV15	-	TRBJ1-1	CATSREQGNTEAFF	TGTGCCACCAGCAGAGAGCAGGGAAACACTGAAGCTTTCTTT
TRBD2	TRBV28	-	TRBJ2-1	CASRSRLADSYNEQFF	TGTGCCAGCAGGTCCCGACTAGCGGACTCCTACAATGAGCAGTTCTTC
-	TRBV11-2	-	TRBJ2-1	CASSLQGNYNEQFF	TGTGCCAGCAGCTTACAGGGGAACTACAATGAGCAGTTCTTC
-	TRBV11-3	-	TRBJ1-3	CASSPEAGVSSGNTIYF	TGTGCCAGCAGCCCCGAAGCGGGGGTGAGCTCTGGAAACACCATATATTTT
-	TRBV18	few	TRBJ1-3	CASSPREASGNTIYF	TGTGCCAGCTCACCACGGGAGGCCTCTGGAAACACCATATATTTT
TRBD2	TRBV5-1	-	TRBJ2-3	CASMSGRSDTQYF	TGCGCCAGCATGAGCGGGAGGTCAGATACGCAGTATTTT
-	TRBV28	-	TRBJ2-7	CASSFVYSYEQYF	TGTGCCAGCAGTTTTGTCTACTCCTACGAGCAGTACTTC
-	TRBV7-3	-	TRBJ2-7	CASSLTGKKAYEQYF	TGTGCCAGCAGCTTAACCGGGAAGAAGGCCTACGAGCAGTACTTC
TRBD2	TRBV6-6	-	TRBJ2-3	CASLTLSGDTDTQYF	TGTGCCAGCTTAACCCTCAGCGGGGACACAGATACGCAGTATTTT
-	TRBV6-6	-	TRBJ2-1	CASSYFGGNEQFF	TGTGCCAGCAGTTACTTCGGGGGCAATGAGCAGTTCTTC
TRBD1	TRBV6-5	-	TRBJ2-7	CASSYPGQKNEQYF	TGTGCCAGCAGTTACCCGGGACAGAAAAACGAGCAGTACTTC
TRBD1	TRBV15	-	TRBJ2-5	CASGVRGTAQETQYF	TGTGCCTCCGGCGTGAGGGGGACAGCCCAAGAGACCCAGTACTTC
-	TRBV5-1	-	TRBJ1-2	CASSLEAQGDGYTF	TGCGCCAGCAGCTTGGAGGCACAGGGAGACGGCTACACCTTC
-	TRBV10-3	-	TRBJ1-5	CAISESSGKQPQHF	TGTGCCATCAGTGAGTCGTCAGGGAAGCAGCCCCAGCATTTT
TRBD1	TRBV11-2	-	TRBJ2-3	CASSLGTGGGTQYF	TGTGCCAGCAGCTTAGGGACAGGGGGGGGTACGCAGTATTTT
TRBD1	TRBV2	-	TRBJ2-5	CASRATGEETQYF	TGTGCCAGCAGGGCGACAGGGGAAGAGACCCAGTACTTC
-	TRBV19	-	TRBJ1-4	CASSHNSGEKLFF	TGTGCCAGTAGTCATAACAGCGGTGAAAAACTGTTTTTT
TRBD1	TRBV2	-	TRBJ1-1	CASSGQGAYTEAFF	TGTGCCAGCAGTGGACAGGGGGCTTACACTGAAGCTTTCTTT
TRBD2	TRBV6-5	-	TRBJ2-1	CASSPGTSGYNEQFF	TGTGCCAGCAGCCCCGGGACTAGCGGCTACAATGAGCAGTTCTTC
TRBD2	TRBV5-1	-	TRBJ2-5	CASAGLEEETQYF	TGCGCCAGCGCGGGACTAGAGGAAGAGACCCAGTACTTC
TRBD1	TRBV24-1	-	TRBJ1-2	CATSATTGNYGYTF	TGTGCCACCAGTGCCACGACAGGGAACTATGGCTACACCTTC
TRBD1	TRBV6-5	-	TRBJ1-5	CASTGQGLFQPQHF	TGTGCCAGTACTGGACAGGGGCTGTTTCAGCCCCAGCATTTT
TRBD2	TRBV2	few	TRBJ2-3	CASMGLELDTQYF	TGTGCCAGCATGGGACTAGAATTAGATACGCAGTATTTT
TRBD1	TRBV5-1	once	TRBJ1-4	CASSLTGATNEKLFF	TGCGCCAGCAGCTTGACAGGGGCAACTAATGAAAAACTGTTTTTT
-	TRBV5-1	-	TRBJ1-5	CASSLDTEGQPQHF	TGCGCCAGCAGCTTGGATACAGAAGGTCAGCCCCAGCATTTT
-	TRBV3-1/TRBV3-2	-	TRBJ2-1	CASSPSLSNEQFF	TGTGCCAGCAGCCCGTCTCTATCCAATGAGCAGTTCTTC
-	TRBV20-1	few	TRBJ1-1	CSASLQGYTEAFF	TGCAGTGCGAGTCTACAGGGTTACACTGAAGCTTTCTTT
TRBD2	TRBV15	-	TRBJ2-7	CATSAGGGVYEQYF	TGTGCCACCAGCGCGGGAGGCGGGGTCTACGAGCAGTACTTC
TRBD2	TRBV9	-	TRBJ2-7	CASSVTSGSNREQYF	TGTGCCAGCAGCGTAACTAGCGGGAGTAACCGCGAGCAGTACTTC
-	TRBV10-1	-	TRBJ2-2	CASSESGAGGGELFF	TGCGCCAGCAGTGAGTCCGGTGCCGGTGGCGGGGAGCTGTTTTTT
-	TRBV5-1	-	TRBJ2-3	CASSLGDISTDTQYF	TGCGCCAGCAGCTTGGGGGACATTTCCACAGATACGCAGTATTTT
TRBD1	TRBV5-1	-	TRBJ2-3	CASSSQGARGDTQYF	TGCGCCAGCAGCTCACAGGGGGCGCGGGGGGATACGCAGTATTTT
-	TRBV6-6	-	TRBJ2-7	CASSYESRNSYEQYF	TGTGCCAGCAGTTACGAGTCACGAAATTCTTACGAGCAGTACTTC
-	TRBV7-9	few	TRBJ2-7	CASSLVARSEQYF	TGTGCCAGCAGCTTAGTCGCTAGATCCGAGCAGTACTTC
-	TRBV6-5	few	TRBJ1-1	CASSYSTGLNTEAFF	TGTGCCAGCAGTTACTCAACCGGGTTGAACACTGAAGCTTTCTTT
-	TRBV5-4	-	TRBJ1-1	CASSLQQINTEAFF	TGTGCCAGCAGCTTGCAACAAATTAACACTGAAGCTTTCTTT
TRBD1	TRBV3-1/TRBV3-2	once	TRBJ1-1	CASSPSWGQGDTEAFF	TGTGCCAGCAGCCCGTCTTGGGGACAGGGGGACACTGAAGCTTTCTTT
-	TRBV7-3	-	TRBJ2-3	CASSLGGAGDTQYF	TGTGCCAGCAGCTTAGGCGGTGCGGGAGATACGCAGTATTTT
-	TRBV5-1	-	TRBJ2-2	CASSLSGPTGELFF	TGCGCCAGCAGCTTGTCGGGTCCTACCGGGGAGCTGTTTTTT
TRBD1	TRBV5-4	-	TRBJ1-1	CASSVFTGGYTEAFF	TGTGCCAGCAGTGTTTTTACAGGGGGGTACACTGAAGCTTTCTTT
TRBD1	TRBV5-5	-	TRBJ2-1	CASSLGPGQGINEQFF	TGTGCCAGCAGCTTGGGACCGGGACAGGGGATCAATGAGCAGTTCTTC
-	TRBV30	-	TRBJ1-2	CAWTGIYGYTF	TGTGCCTGGACAGGGATCTATGGCTACACCTTC
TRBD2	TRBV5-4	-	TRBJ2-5	CASSLLAGGQETQYF	TGTGCCAGCAGCTTGTTAGCGGGAGGGCAAGAGACCCAGTACTTC
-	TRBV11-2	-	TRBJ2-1	CASTPGTNAYNEQFF	TGTGCCAGCACCCCCGGGACAAATGCATACAATGAGCAGTTCTTC
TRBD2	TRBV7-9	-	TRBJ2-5	CASSLQAGVYQETQYF	TGTGCCAGCAGCTTACAAGCGGGGGTTTACCAAGAGACCCAGTACTTC
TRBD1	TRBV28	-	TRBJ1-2	CASGTGTGSGYTF	TGTGCCAGCGGTACGGGGACAGGGTCTGGCTACACCTTC
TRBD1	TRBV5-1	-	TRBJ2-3	CASSATGSTDTQYF	TGCGCCAGCAGCGCGACAGGGAGCACAGATACGCAGTATTTT
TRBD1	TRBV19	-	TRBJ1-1	CASRLGQGETEAFF	TGTGCCAGTAGGCTAGGACAGGGCGAGACTGAAGCTTTCTTT
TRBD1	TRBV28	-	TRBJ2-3	CASRDRGQRSTDTQYF	TGTGCCAGCAGAGACAGGGGGCAACGTTCCACAGATACGCAGTATTTT
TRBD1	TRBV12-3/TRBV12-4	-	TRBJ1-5	CASSPNRGQPQHF	TGTGCCAGCAGTCCGAACAGGGGTCAGCCCCAGCATTTT
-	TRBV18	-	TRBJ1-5	CASSPPDQPQHF	TGTGCCAGCTCACCCCCGGATCAGCCCCAGCATTTT
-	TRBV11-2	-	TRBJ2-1	CASSLGTSRSAGEQFF	TGTGCCAGCAGCTTAGGTACCAGCAGGTCTGCGGGTGAGCAGTTCTTC
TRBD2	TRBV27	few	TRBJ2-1	CASSSGTSGNNEQFF	TGTGCCAGCAGTTCCGGGACTAGCGGCAACAATGAGCAGTTCTTC
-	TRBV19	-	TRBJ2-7	CASSIDPYSGYEQYF	TGTGCCAGTAGTATAGATCCGTACAGCGGCTACGAGCAGTACTTC
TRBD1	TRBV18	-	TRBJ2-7	CASSRQGVEQYF	TGTGCCAGCTCGAGACAGGGGGTCGAGCAGTACTTC
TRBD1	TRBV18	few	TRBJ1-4	CASSPTGGDEKLFF	TGTGCCAGCTCACCGACAGGGGGCGATGAAAAACTGTTTTTT
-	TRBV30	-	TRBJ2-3	CAWNRAGDTQYF	TGTGCCTGGAATCGGGCAGGGGATACGCAGTATTTT